These 14 T cell receptor beta chains came from one sample sequenced in a study of blood T cells in healthy people across ages. A sample-barcoded 5' primer and a J-beta primer mix were used in a second PCR of roughly 6 to 11 cycles. TCRdb called the 5' RACE reads again in MiXCR, with one record for every CDR3 protein. The sample shows about 290,000 distinct CDR3 sequences, 25% to 30% of them seen only once. The sample taken for sequencing was blood. These receptors came from a woman aged 70 to 79 in good health.

This clonotype was recorded a few times. V gene TRBV7-3 combines with J gene TRBJ2-5; the D is unclear. Germline V gene sequence: CDR1 SGHTA, CDR2 FQGTGA. There are 13 residues in the CDR3. V lost 5 bases, J lost 5 bases, and 12 bases lay in between. The CDR3 reads CASSQSVWETQYF. The CDR3 DNA reads TGTGCCAGCAGCCAGAGTGTGTGGGAGACCCAGTACTTC.

This clonotype was seen a handful of times. One junction end does not reproduce the germline sequence, and a read error may be involved. The chain recombines TRBV7-3 with TRBJ1-1; 7 nucleotides align to TRBD1. The length of the CDR3 is 15 residues. Germline values: CDR1 SGHTA, CDR2 FQGTGA. CDR3 region: CASGLSSGGRTEAFF. The CDR3 bases are TGTGCCAGCGGCTTAAGTTCAGGGGGGAGGACTGAAGCTTTCTTT.

This clonotype has just a few counts. This chain joins TRBV7-8 and TRBJ2-5; 7 nucleotides line up with TRBD2. The J call may be wrong; the DNA end is better matched by TRBJ2-1. Per germline, CDR1 SGHVS and CDR2 FQNEAQ. The CDR3 is 18 amino acids. CDR3 loop: CASSLAPRSGGGYNEQFF. The CDR3 DNA reads as TGTGCCAGCAGCTTAGCTCCTCGGTCGGGAGGTGGGTACAATGAGCAGTTCTTC.

The J gene is TRBJ2-1, the V gene TRBV7-7, with TRBD2 identical over 11 bases. The V gene's germline CDR1 is SSHAT and CDR2 FNYEAQ (reference sequence). This CDR3 spans 17 amino acids. The CDR3 nucleotides are TGTGCTGGCAGCTTAGATAGCGGGAGGGCCAACTACAATGAGCAGTTCTTC. Translating it yields CAGSLDSGRANYNEQFF.

This clonotype turned up a few times. The V call is TRBV5-1, the J call TRBJ2-7, with a possible D match to TRBD1 (6 bases). Germline CDR1 and CDR2: SGHRS and YFSETQ. The CDR3 contains 14 residues. The germline V and J ends were trimmed by 2 bases and 1 base, with 10 bases remaining between them. In nucleotides, the CDR3 is TGCGCCAGCAGCTTCTTCAGGGGATCCTACGAGCAGTACTTC. Encoded protein: CASSFFRGSYEQYF.

The rearrangement uses TRBV28 and TRBJ1-1; the D gene is possibly TRBD1 (5 bases). CDR1 is MDHEN, CDR2 SYDVKM, per germline. Trimming removed 5 bases from V and 5 bases from J, with 15 bases in between. CDR3 length: 14 amino acids. The CDR3 sequence is CASSPGTEGTEAFF. CDR3 nucleotide sequence: TGTGCCAGCAGTCCGGGGACTGAAGGAACTGAAGCTTTCTTT.

The V and J genes are TRBV9 and TRBJ1-3; D not certain. In germline, CDR1 is SGDLS, CDR2 YYNGEE. This CDR3 comprises 16 residues. Trimming cost V 3 bases and J 0 bases, with 13 bases left between them. CDR3: CASSAGISSSGNTIYF. CDR3 DNA sequence: TGTGCCAGCAGCGCCGGGATCTCGAGCTCTGGAAACACCATATATTTT.

The sample holds a few counts of this clonotype. The chain couples TRBV7-3 to TRBJ2-2; unclear D gene. In germline, CDR1 is SGHTA, CDR2 FQGTGA. The CDR3 length is 13 residues. V was clipped by 3 bases and J by 4 bases, with 6 bases between them. CDR3 sequence: CASSFYGTGELFF. CDR3 DNA: TGTGCCAGCAGCTTTTACGGCACCGGGGAGCTGTTTTTT.

This chain links TRBV4-3 with TRBJ2-5; 7 nucleotides align to TRBD2. The J segment lost 5 bases and the V segment lost 0 bases, leaving 6 bases of the junction unmatched. The CDR3 is made up of 15 amino acids. Germline assignment: CDR1 LGHNA and CDR2 YSLEER. The CDR3 here is CASSQEVGRRETQYF. CDR3 sequence (DNA): TGCGCCAGCAGCCAAGAGGTCGGGAGGAGGGAGACCCAGTACTTC.

This clonotype has more than one count but fewer than ten. The chain combines TRBV20-1 with TRBJ2-3; unclear D gene. V lost 5 bases, J lost 2 bases, and 17 bases lay in between. CDR1 is DFQATT, CDR2 SNEGSKA, per germline (reference sequence). CDR3 length: 15 residues. CDR3 DNA sequence: TGCAGTGCTTCTTTCCGCCCAGGAATCACAGATACGCAGTATTTT. It specifies CSASFRPGITDTQYF.

This clonotype was found a few times. This chain links TRBV24-1 with TRBJ2-1; D might be TRBD2 (5 bases). V lost 6 bases and J lost 1, with 9 bases in between. CDR1 and CDR2 (germline): KGHDR, SFDVKD. The CDR3 runs 14 residues. The CDR3 loop is CATSPGRSYNEQFF. CDR3 DNA: TGTGCCACCAGTCCGGGAAGGTCCTACAATGAGCAGTTCTTC.

CDR3 sequence (DNA): TGCAGTGCCAAGACAGGGGCCAAAAACATTCAGTACTTC. Translation: CSAKTGAKNIQYF. The gene calls are TRBV20-1 and TRBJ2-4; TRBD1 matches 7 bases. V trimming: 6 bases; J trimming: 1 base; junction bases outside the gene matches: 3. Germline V lookup: CDR1 DFQATT, CDR2 SNEGSKA (reference sequence). CDR3 length equals 13 residues.

The rearrangement joins TRBV29-1 to TRBJ2-1, with 8 bases fitting TRBD1. CDR1 SQVTM and CDR2 ANQGSEA come from the germline V gene. The CDR3 has 14 amino acids. The J segment lost 7 bases and the V segment lost 7 bases, leaving 12 bases of the junction unmatched. The CDR3 sequence is CSALRQGRRNEQFF. CDR3 DNA sequence: TGCAGCGCGCTCCGACAGGGGAGACGGAATGAGCAGTTCTTC.

The V call is TRBV7-8, the J call TRBJ2-1, with TRBD2 as a possible D gene (5 bases). The J call may be faulty, since TRBJ2-5 better matches the DNA end. This CDR3 comprises 14 residues. Germline values: CDR1 SGHVS, CDR2 FQNEAQ. The CDR3: CASIPGSWQETQYF. In DNA form, the CDR3 reads TGTGCCAGCATCCCGGGGAGTTGGCAAGAGACCCAGTACTTC.